This passage covers 18 T cell receptor beta chains from one sample sequenced in a study of T cells in tuberculosis (dated by TCRdb to 2016 to 2019). Library prep was done by the immunoSEQ multiplex PCR assay. TCRdb provides this immuneACCESS table in a form limited to in-frame rearrangements. Some clones are lacking; in checked studies, under half of them reflect an unresolved V gene, and why the rest are absent is not known. The sample has tens of thousands of clones on record, about 90% of them singletons. 6.8% of the sample goes to the ten largest clones. According to the study, the label for this sample's time point signals: new active TB diagnosis, blood taken before or within 7 days of starting treatment. The source was PBMCs, collected at tuberculosis diagnosis. All receptors come from an adult with tuberculosis.

The chain couples TRBV18 to TRBJ2-3; TRBD1 is a possible D gene (8 bases). Germline V gene sequence: CDR1 KGHSH, CDR2 LQKENI. There are 16 residues in the CDR3. V gave up 2 bases and J gave up 4 bases, with 16 bases separating them. The CDR3, as DNA: TGTGCCAGCTCACCAGTAGACAGGGGAGGGCCAGATACGCAGTATTTT. Its protein product is CASSPVDRGGPDTQYF.

The chain carries TRBV7-9 and TRBJ2-7; no reliable D call. Trimming stripped 5 bases from V and 6 bases from J, with 20 bases between. Germline loops: CDR1 SEHNR, CDR2 FQNEAQ (reference sequence). The CDR3 has 15 amino acids. The CDR3 DNA sequence: TGTGCCAGCAGCCTCACTGAGGTCATACGCAGCGAGCAGTACTTC. Translation gives CASSLTEVIRSEQYF.

In DNA, the CDR3 is TGCGCCAGCAGCTTAATACTAGCGGACTACGAAGAGCAGTACTTC. This gives the protein CASSLILADYEEQYF. V usage is TRBV5-1 and J usage is TRBJ2-7; 8 bases fit TRBD2. V gave up 2 bases and J gave up 7 bases; unmatched junction bases: 11. The CDR3 runs 15 residues. CDR1 is SGHRS, CDR2 YFSETQ, per germline. Together with reference TRBV5-1 and TRBJ2-7, the CDR3 gives the full variable domain: KAGVTQTPRYLIKTRGQQVTLSCSPISGHRSVSWYQQTPGQGLQFLFEYFSETQRNKGNFPGRFSGRQFSNSRSEMNVSTLELGDSALYLCASSLILADYEEQYFGPGTRLTVT.

The chain links TRBV14 to TRBJ2-7; D is possibly TRBD1 (5 bases). The CDR3 has 13 amino acids. Per the germline V gene, CDR1 is SGHDN and CDR2 is FVKESK. V shed 0 bases and J shed 5 bases, with 8 bases lying between them. The CDR3 region has the DNA TGTGCCAGCAGCCAAGAGGAACAGGACGAGCAGTACTTC. This encodes CASSQEEQDEQYF. Filled out from reference TRBV14 and TRBJ2-7, the complete variable domain reads EAGVTQFPSHSVIEKGQTVTLRCDPISGHDNLYWYRRVMGKEIKFLLHFVKESKQDESGMPNNRFLAERTGGTYSTLKVQPAELEDSGVYFCASSQEEQDEQYFGPGTRLTVT.

V gene TRBV11-3 combines with J gene TRBJ2-7; 7 bases line up with TRBD1. V lost 5 bases and J lost 3; bases outside the gene matches: 7. CDR1 and CDR2 from the germline V gene are SGHNT and YENEEA. The CDR3 length is 14 residues. The CDR3 here is CASSPRQGSYEQYF. The CDR3 DNA is TGTGCCAGCAGCCCACGACAGGGAAGCTACGAGCAGTACTTC. Full variable domain (remainder filled in from reference TRBV11-3 and TRBJ2-7): EAGVVQSPRYKIIEKKQPVAFWCNPISGHNTLYWYLQNLGQGPELLIRYENEEAVDDSQLPKDRFSAERLKGVDSTLKIQPAELGDSAVYLCASSPRQGSYEQYFGPGTRLTVT.

V gene TRBV10-3 combines with J gene TRBJ2-2; 7 bases are shared with TRBD1. Germline V gives CDR1 ENHRY, CDR2 SYGVKD. J was trimmed by 4 bases and V by 2 bases; bases with no gene match: 1. The CDR3 spans 14 residues. CDR3 sequence: CAISETGATGELFF. The CDR3, as DNA: TGTGCCATCAGTGAGACAGGGGCCACCGGGGAGCTGTTTTTT.

The rearrangement links TRBV27 to TRBJ2-5, with TRBD2 identical over 8 bases. Germline values: CDR1 MNHEY, CDR2 SMNVEV (reference sequence). V was pared by 2 bases and J by 2 bases, with 10 bases of the junction left unmatched. The CDR3 length is 17 residues. The CDR3 reads CASSLAGSGEIQETQYF. CDR3 DNA sequence: TGTGCCAGCAGTTTAGCGGGTAGCGGGGAGATACAAGAGACCCAGTACTTC.

The genes are TRBV15 and TRBJ1-3; 7 bases agree with TRBD1. This CDR3 has 19 amino acids. With V trimmed by 1 base and J by 0 bases, 12 bases remained unmatched. Germline CDR1 and CDR2: LNHNV and YYDKDF (reference sequence). CDR3 nucleotides: TGTGCCACCAGCAGAGGGGACAGTAGAAGCCTATTCTCTGGAAACACCATATATTTT. Its protein product is CATSRGDSRSLFSGNTIYF.

The chain links TRBV19 to TRBJ2-1, with a weak D call TRBD2 (5 bases). Germline V gene lookup returns CDR1 LNHDA and CDR2 SQIVND (reference sequence). Trimming left V 8 bases short and J 5 bases short, with 19 bases between. CDR3 length: 15 amino acids. CDR3 protein: CASRSGPSGNNEQFF. CDR3 DNA: TGTGCCAGTCGAAGTGGACCAAGCGGCAACAATGAGCAGTTCTTC.

CDR3 in DNA: TGTGCCAGCAGTTACGGGACAGGGGGCGTAACTGAAGCTTTCTTT. It translates to CASSYGTGGVTEAFF. The chain combines TRBV6-5 with TRBJ1-1, with 12 bases lining up with TRBD1. Trimming removed 2 bases from V and 5 bases from J; junction bases left unmatched: 3. The CDR3 length is 15 residues. Per the germline V gene, CDR1 is MNHEY and CDR2 is SVGAGI.

The CDR3 nucleotides are TGTGCCTGGCGGGAAGCGGGGGTGGACACCATATATTTT. Its protein product is CAWREAGVDTIYF. The rearrangement links TRBV30 to TRBJ1-3; D is possibly TRBD1 (5 bases). The CDR3 runs to 13 residues. The V gene lost 5 bases and the J gene lost 8 bases, with 16 bases spanning the gap. The germline V gene encodes CDR1 GTSNPN and CDR2 SVGIG (reference sequence).

The chain combines TRBV7-3 with TRBJ2-7, with 14 bases aligning to TRBD2. CDR3 size: 18 residues. CDR1 is SGHTA and CDR2 is FQGTGA in the germline V gene. The V segment lost 5 bases and the J segment 9 bases; nucleotides outside the gene matches: 18. The CDR3 spells CASSPGLAGGRVGGPQYF. CDR3 in DNA: TGTGCCAGCAGCCCCGGACTAGCGGGAGGACGGGTCGGCGGTCCGCAGTACTTC.

The gene calls are TRBV11-3 and TRBJ2-1, with 7 bases fitting TRBD2. J was trimmed by 4 bases and V by 3 bases; bases with no gene match: 3. CDR3 length equals 14 residues. The germline CDR1 and CDR2 sequences are SGHNT and YENEEA. CDR3 sequence (DNA): TGTGCCAGCAGCTTCGCCGGGGGGTACAATGAGCAGTTCTTC. It is translated as CASSFAGGYNEQFF.

The V gene is TRBV5-1, the J gene TRBJ1-1, with 9 bases identical to TRBD1. The germline CDR1 and CDR2 sequences are SGHRS and YFSETQ. The CDR3 has 17 amino acids. V lost 0 bases and J lost 4; bases outside the gene matches: 10. The CDR3 region has the DNA TGCGCCAGCAGCTTGGACAGGGGGCGTGTTCGAAGCACTGAAGCTTTCTTT. This sequence encodes CASSLDRGRVRSTEAFF.

The chain has TRBV21-1 and TRBJ2-7; TRBD1 is taken as the D call from the table, unchecked against the DNA. TRBV21-1 has pseudogene status. The CDR3 has 14 residues. The CDR3 nucleotides are TGTGCCAGCAGCTTGCGGGACAGGGTCCACGAGCAGTACTTC. Protein product: CASSLRDRVHEQYF.

V usage is TRBV11-3 and J usage is TRBJ2-1; 13 positions agree with TRBD2. The length of the CDR3 is 16 residues. V lost 1 base, J lost 9 bases, and 6 bases stayed unmatched. Germline V gives CDR1 SGHNT, CDR2 YENEEA. DNA for the CDR3: TGTGCCAGCAGCTTAGTACTAGCGGGAGGGAGCGGTGAGCAGTTCTTC. This sequence encodes CASSLVLAGGSGEQFF.

The chain recombines TRBV5-8 with TRBJ2-7, with TRBD1 as a possible D gene (5 bases). Germline V CDR1 and CDR2: SGHTS, YDEGEE. This CDR3 is 14 amino acids long. Trimming pared 3 bases from V and 0 bases from J, leaving 10 bases between. CDR3 region: CASSWTPSSYEQYF. The CDR3 region has the DNA TGTGCCAGCAGCTGGACACCAAGCTCCTACGAGCAGTACTTC.

This clone was recorded only once. This rearrangement joins TRBV5-4 to TRBJ2-5, with TRBD2 matching over 9 bases. The V and J ends lost 3 bases and 4 bases, in that order; junction bases with no gene match: 10. CDR3 size: 16 residues. Germline V gene lookup returns CDR1 SGHNT and CDR2 YYREEE (reference sequence). Here the CDR3 reads CASSSGTSRGGETQYF. The CDR3 DNA is TGTGCCAGCAGCTCCGGGACTAGCCGAGGGGGAGAGACCCAGTACTTC. Full variable domain (remainder filled in from reference TRBV5-4 and TRBJ2-5): ETGVTQSPTHLIKTRGQQVTLRCSSQSGHNTVSWYQQALGQGPQFIFQYYREEENGRGNFPPRFSGLQFPNYSSELNVNALELDDSALYLCASSSGTSRGGETQYFGPGTRLLVL.